This TCR beta chain was obtained from a study of cytomegalovirus exposure and HLA in healthy donors listed by TCRdb under 2017. Notes on the research overall: According to an earlier analysis of 550 to 750 of the donors, about 170 million T cells yielded 120 million or so unique TCR beta sequences and approximately 300 Gb of sequence data. Around 320 gigabases of sequencing data and 80 million or so unique TCR sequences were included in an early release covering 550 to 800 HLA-typed donors. The study aimed to test whether cataloging public T cell receptors could reveal signatures of past pathogen exposure. Every discovery cohort repertoire had been produced on one sequencing platform. Both class I and class II loci were covered by HLA typing, at four-digit resolution. Because of strong linkage in the cohort, four or five DR-DQ haplotypes were treated as single units for association and clustering. Of the roughly 410 genotyped donors, 80% to 90% were placed in the genetic ancestry cluster associated with self-reported Caucasian donors. A later analysis re-examined previously published TCR beta repertoires from more than 650 donors and added high-resolution HLA genotyping to investigate patterns of TCR occurrence. Across about 370 genotyped donors of the cohort, an average of about 240,000 unique TCR beta nucleotide sequences per donor were sequenced, and about a sixth of those sequences were non-productive. Using immunosequencing, the study profiled T cell repertoires from around 680 subjects and related those repertoires to cytomegalovirus serostatus. The later analysis used no new phenotypic data to find candidate immune exposures, relying instead on TCR beta sequences and their occurrence across donors. Donor age, sex, ethnicity and CMV serostatus were compiled alongside the repertoire data. In addition to the first cohort of 666 subjects, a separate validation cohort of approximately 130 different subjects was used. To decide whether each TCR beta V gene segment behaved as functional or pseudogenic, an earlier analysis of 587 of the donors relied on high-throughput TCR beta sequencing. The number of donors typed differed by locus, with 629-630 for A, B, C, DRB1 and DQB1, 522 for DQA1, 600 to 610 for DPA1, and approximately 470 for DPB1. A later genetic analysis used genome-wide SNP genotypes for about three fifths of the roughly 700 donors, treating that subset as a discovery cohort. High-throughput TCR immunosequencing, statistical association of individual TCRs with disease status, and machine learning were combined to predict cytomegalovirus infection status.

Its CDR3 holds 14 amino acids, cysteine through phenylalanine. Of the read, only the CDR3 DNA is kept; its 42 bases are in frame from base 1. Sequences MNHEY (CDR1) and SVGAGI (CDR2) are obtained from the germline V gene. V loses 5 bases at its end and J loses 5 bases; junction bases beyond the gene matches: 5. With regard to this clone: This clone's antigen is unknown. No base qualities exist here, and no much larger clone lies one base off it.

Libraries were made using the immunoSEQ multiplex PCR assay. A mixture of 60 forward primers for TCR Vbeta segments and 13 reverse primers for TCR Jbeta segments was used in the multiplex PCR. The CDR3 region of rearranged TCR beta genes was amplified from genomic DNA with a multiplex PCR assay. Amplified TCR beta libraries were sequenced as 87-base-pair reads on the Illumina HiSeq System. The original pipeline was this. In a later analysis, approximately 74 million unique TCR beta chains were counted across the 690 or so repertoires, and roughly 10 million of these chains were shared by at least two donors. A nearest-neighbor algorithm error-corrected the raw reads and collapsed the reads into unique sequences, merging closely related sequences to remove PCR and sequencing errors. To assign V, D and J gene segments, CDR3 sequences were aligned to IMGT reference sequences. For a sequence to be retained, a match of at least six nucleotides to both a V gene segment and a J gene segment was required. A rearrangement was called productive if the CDR3 had no stop codons and remained in frame with V and J, and every other rearrangement was called non-productive. Following IMGT convention, CDR3 was defined as the stretch from the second conserved V-encoded cysteine to the conserved J-encoded phenylalanine. In an earlier analysis of 587 of the donors, sequences lacking an unambiguous match to a single V gene segment were excluded. In an earlier analysis of almost 600 of the donors, a V segment was called functional when productive rearrangements were above 56.7%, and segregating when the standard deviation between donors exceeded 5%. To diagnose cytomegalovirus status from the catalog of TCR beta chain sequences, a statistical classification framework was built. In a later analysis, TCR nucleotide sequences were compared against IMGT/GENE-DB human TR gene sequences so that V and J genes could be assigned. Using the TCRdist pipeline, a later analysis assigned CDR3 sequences along with most-parsimonious VDJ recombination scenarios. In a later analysis, every TCR beta chain was defined by the combination of its CDR3 amino acid sequence and its V-gene family, and reads without a unique V-gene family were dropped. To address suspected cross-contamination and a sequencing artifact, a later analysis removed roughly 640 highly shared, low-generation-probability nucleotide sequences. In a later analysis, a clonal expansion index for each public chain was calculated from normalized within-repertoire ranks of inferred template counts. A later analysis computed generation probabilities with a VDJ recombination model fitted to out-of-frame rearrangements, and checked the results against IGoR. Hypergeometric tests were used in a later analysis to score TCR-TCR, TCR-HLA and TCR-CMV co-occurrence, with a repertoire-size bias correction applied to the TCR pairs. In a later analysis, false discovery rates were estimated by permuting HLA or CMV assignments 20 times. In a later analysis, co-occurring TCRs were grouped using DBSCAN, with TCRdist sequence similarity added in when clustering inside HLA-allele-positive subsets. Repertoires with fewer than 30,000 or more than 120,000 public chains were left out of co-occurrence clustering, as were a handful of repertoires with anomalous nucleotide sharing. As stored in TCRdb, this immuneACCESS dataset retains in-frame rearrangements with V and J assigned. A fraction of the clones does not appear; measured against another copy, unresolved V genes explain less than half of the discrepancy, and the remainder lacks a known reason. V and J calls and clone size are those listed in that table; D and trimming were worked out from the DNA. Within this sample are 100,000 or so clones, with roughly three quarters of them counted one time only. The ten largest clones represent about 3.5% of the sample.

The paper's findings and limits, for the study overall: A later genetic analysis associated a missense DCLRE1C variant with V-gene and J-gene trimming of TCR beta chains, and an independent cohort replicated the association. In a later analysis, about 17,000 TCR beta sequences were associated with specific HLA alleles at a false discovery rate of 0.05. Immune exposure information for the cohort was limited to CMV serostatus. The classifier was reported to diagnose cytomegalovirus status with high specificity and sensitivity in both the original cohort and the validation cohort. According to a later genetic analysis, donors in an Asian-associated ancestry cluster had fewer N-insertions in productive TCRs than the approximately 610-donor mean. Correlated functional status among segregating V segments might reflect linkage disequilibrium, but an unknown experimental factor could not be ruled out. A cluster of highly shared sequence variants was judged likely to represent a technical artifact of the sequencing pipeline. In a later analysis, HLA-associated TCR beta chains showed more clonal expansion and lower generation probabilities than non-associated chains that were equally common. Across donors, most TCR sequences were observed very rarely, whereas some public TCRs were present in many individuals. The presence/absence analyses assumed that sequencing depth was roughly uniform across donors, and that assumption may not be true. The cohort was sequenced for TCR beta chains only, and without alpha or paired-chain data the features that could be detected were limited. Most CMV-associated TCR beta chains appeared to be HLA-restricted in a later analysis, and the HLA associations seemed to be driven largely by CMV exposure. Strong co-occurrence of HLA alleles, especially DR and DQ, made assigning TCR associations to individual alleles difficult. A few of the identified cytomegalovirus-associated TCR beta chains were confirmed in vitro to be specific for cytomegalovirus antigens. Because HLA typing was missing for some donors at each locus, association tests included only the typed subset. In an earlier analysis of about 600 of the donors, most TCR beta V segments appeared in productive rearrangements about 87% or about 30% of the time, broadly matching IMGT annotations. It was suggested by the authors that the approach could potentially be generalized to other disease states and immunological phenotypes. A further reported finding was that TCR beta sequences accurately predicted the HLA-A and HLA-B alleles for most subjects in the first cohort. Because counts were too low, fewer than 20 rarely observed V segments, including chromosome 9 orphons, were excluded from the earlier analysis of several hundred of the donors. The study listed approximately 150 TCR beta chains as associated with cytomegalovirus. Some IMGT-functional V segments, including TRBV6-2 and TRBV6-3, could not be distinguished by the 87-base-pair reads and were therefore excluded. According to a later analysis, parvovirus B19, influenza, CMV and Epstein-Barr virus appeared linked to several top co-occurrence clusters. According to a later analysis, TCR association rates differed among HLA loci, with DRB1 alleles showing the most associated TCRs and HLA-C alleles showing the fewest.

The cohort comprised some 680 healthy bone marrow donors. Cohort members were all nominally healthy when sampled, although unrecorded immune exposures were likely present. The donor was CMV seronegative and was included in the group of a few hundred seronegative cohort members. Every donor gave a peripheral blood sample, and the peripheral blood mononuclear cells from that sample were used for TCR beta sequencing. Genomic DNA extraction from the blood cell samples was performed with the Qiagen DNeasy Blood Extraction Kit. The specimen sequenced was PBMCs. The source is a man aged 30-40 years in good health and CMV-seronegative. The chain was built from TRBV6-5 and TRBJ2-7; TRBD2 lines up with 11 middle nucleotides. The DNA is as follows: TGTGCCAGCAGTCGACTAGCGGGAACAAACGAGCAGTACTTC. Protein translation: CASSRLAGTNEQYF.